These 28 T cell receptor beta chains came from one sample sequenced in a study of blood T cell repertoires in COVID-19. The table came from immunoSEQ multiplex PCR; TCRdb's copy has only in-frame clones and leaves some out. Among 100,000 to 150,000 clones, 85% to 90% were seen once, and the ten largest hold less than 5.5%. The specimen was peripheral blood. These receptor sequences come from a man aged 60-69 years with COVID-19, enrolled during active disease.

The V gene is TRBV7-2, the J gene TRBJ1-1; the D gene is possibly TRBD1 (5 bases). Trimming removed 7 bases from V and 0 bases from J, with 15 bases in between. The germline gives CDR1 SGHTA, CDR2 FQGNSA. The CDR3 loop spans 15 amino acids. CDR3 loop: CASTLVTALNTEAFF. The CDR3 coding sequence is TGTGCCAGCACCCTCGTGACAGCTCTGAACACTGAAGCTTTCTTT.

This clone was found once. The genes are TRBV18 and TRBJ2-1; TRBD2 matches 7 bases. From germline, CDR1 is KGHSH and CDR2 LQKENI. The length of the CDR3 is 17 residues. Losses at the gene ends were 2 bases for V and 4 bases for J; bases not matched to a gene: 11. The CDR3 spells CASSPVGGSPMYNEQFF. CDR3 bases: TGTGCCAGCTCACCAGTCGGGGGGTCCCCTATGTACAATGAGCAGTTCTTC.

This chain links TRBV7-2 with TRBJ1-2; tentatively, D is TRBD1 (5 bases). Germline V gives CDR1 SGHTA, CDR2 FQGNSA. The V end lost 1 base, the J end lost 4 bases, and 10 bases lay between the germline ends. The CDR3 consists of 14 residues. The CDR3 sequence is CASSLDSGFYGYTF. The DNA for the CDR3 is TGTGCCAGCAGCTTAGATTCAGGGTTCTATGGCTACACCTTC. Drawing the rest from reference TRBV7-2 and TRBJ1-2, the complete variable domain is GAGVSQSPSNKVTEKGKDVELRCDPISGHTALYWYRQSLGQGLEFLIYFQGNSAPDKSGLPSDRFSAERTGGSVSTLTIQRTQQEDSAVYLCASSLDSGFYGYTFGSGTRLTVV.

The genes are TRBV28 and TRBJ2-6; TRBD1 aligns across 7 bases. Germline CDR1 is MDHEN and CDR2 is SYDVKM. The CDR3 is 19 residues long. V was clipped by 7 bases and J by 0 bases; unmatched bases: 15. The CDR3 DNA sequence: TGTGCCAGCACGAGAGACAGGGTGTCGAAAAGCTCTGGGGCCAACGTCCTGACTTTC. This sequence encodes CASTRDRVSKSSGANVLTF.

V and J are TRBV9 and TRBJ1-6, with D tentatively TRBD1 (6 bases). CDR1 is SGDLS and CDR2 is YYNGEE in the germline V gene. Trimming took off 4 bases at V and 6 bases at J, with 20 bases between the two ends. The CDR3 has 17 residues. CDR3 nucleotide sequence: TGTGCCAGCAGCCCTCCGGGGGGCTCCAAGGGTAATTCACCCCTCCACTTT. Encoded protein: CASSPPGGSKGNSPLHF.

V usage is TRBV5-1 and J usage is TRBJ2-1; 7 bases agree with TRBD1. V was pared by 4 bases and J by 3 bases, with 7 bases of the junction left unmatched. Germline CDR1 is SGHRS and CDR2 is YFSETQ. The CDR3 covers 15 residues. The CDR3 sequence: CASSNPRDSYNEQFF. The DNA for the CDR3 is TGCGCCAGCAGCAACCCCCGGGACAGCTACAATGAGCAGTTCTTC.

CDR3 nucleotide sequence: TGCGCCAGCAGCCAACCTGGACAGGGCGGCTATGGCTACACCTTC. Encoded protein: CASSQPGQGGYGYTF. This rearrangement joins TRBV4-1 to TRBJ1-2; 8 bases agree with TRBD1. The CDR3 is 15 amino acids. The V segment lost 2 bases and the J segment 4 bases; nucleotides outside the gene matches: 6. Germline V lookup: CDR1 MGHRA, CDR2 YSYEKL.

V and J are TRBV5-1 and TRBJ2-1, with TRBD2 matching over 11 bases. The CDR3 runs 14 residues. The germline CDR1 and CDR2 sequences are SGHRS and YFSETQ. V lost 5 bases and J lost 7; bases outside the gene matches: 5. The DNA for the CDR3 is TGCGCCAGCAGAGGGACTAGCGGCGCTAATGAGCAGTTCTTC. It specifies CASRGTSGANEQFF.

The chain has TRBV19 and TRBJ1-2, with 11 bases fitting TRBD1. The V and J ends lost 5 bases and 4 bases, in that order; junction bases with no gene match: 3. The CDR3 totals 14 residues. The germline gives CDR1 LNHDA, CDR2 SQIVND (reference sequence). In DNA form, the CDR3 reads TGTGCCAGTAGTGACGGGACAGGGGGCTATGGCTACACCTTC. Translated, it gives CASSDGTGGYGYTF.

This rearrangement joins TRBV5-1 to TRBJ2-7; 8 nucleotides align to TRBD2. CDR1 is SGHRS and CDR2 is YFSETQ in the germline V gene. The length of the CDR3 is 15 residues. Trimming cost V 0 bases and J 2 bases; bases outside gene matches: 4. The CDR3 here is CASSLGAGVTYEQYF. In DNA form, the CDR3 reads TGCGCCAGCAGCTTGGGAGCGGGGGTCACCTACGAGCAGTACTTC.

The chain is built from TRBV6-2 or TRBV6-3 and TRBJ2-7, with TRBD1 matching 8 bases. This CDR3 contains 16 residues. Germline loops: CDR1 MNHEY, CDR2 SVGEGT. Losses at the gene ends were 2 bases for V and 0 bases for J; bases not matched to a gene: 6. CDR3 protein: CASSYITGQVSYEQYF. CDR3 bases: TGTGCCAGCAGTTACATTACGGGACAGGTCTCCTACGAGCAGTACTTC.

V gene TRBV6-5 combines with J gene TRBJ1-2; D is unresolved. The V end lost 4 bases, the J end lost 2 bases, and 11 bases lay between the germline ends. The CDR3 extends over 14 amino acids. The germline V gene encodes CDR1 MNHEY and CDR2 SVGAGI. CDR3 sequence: CASSLEGANYGYTF. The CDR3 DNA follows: TGTGCCAGCAGTTTGGAGGGCGCGAACTATGGCTACACCTTC.

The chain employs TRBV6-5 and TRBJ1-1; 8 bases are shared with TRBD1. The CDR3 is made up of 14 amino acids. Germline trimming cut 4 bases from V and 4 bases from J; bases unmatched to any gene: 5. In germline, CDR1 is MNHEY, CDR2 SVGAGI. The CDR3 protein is CASSLTGVGTEAFF. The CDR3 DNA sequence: TGTGCCAGCAGTTTGACAGGGGTAGGCACTGAAGCTTTCTTT.

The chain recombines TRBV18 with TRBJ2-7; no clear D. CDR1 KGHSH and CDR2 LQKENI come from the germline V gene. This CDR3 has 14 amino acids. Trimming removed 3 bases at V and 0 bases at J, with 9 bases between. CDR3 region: CASSPRQSSYEQYF. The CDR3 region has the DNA TGTGCCAGCTCACCCCGACAAAGCTCCTACGAGCAGTACTTC. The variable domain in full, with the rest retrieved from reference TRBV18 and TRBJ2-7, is NAGVMQNPRHLVRRRGQEARLRCSPMKGHSHVYWYRQLPEEGLKFMVYLQKENIIDESGMPKERFSAEFPKEGPSILRIQQVVRGDSAAYFCASSPRQSSYEQYFGPGTRLTVT.

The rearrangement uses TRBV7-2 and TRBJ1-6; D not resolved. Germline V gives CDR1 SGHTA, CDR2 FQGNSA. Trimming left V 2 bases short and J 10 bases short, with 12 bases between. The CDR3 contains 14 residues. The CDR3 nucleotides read TGTGCCAGCAGCTTACACGGGTTAGGCTCACCCCTCCACTTT. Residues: CASSLHGLGSPLHF. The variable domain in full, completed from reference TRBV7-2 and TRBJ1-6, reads GAGVSQSPSNKVTEKGKDVELRCDPISGHTALYWYRQSLGQGLEFLIYFQGNSAPDKSGLPSDRFSAERTGGSVSTLTIQRTQQEDSAVYLCASSLHGLGSPLHFGNGTRLTVT.

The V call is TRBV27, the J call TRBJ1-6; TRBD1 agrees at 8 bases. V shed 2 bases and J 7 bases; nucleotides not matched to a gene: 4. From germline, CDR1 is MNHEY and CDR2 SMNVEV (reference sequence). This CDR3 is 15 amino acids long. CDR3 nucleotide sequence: TGTGCCAGCAGTTTAGGGACAGGCAGGAATTCACCCCTCCACTTT. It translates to CASSLGTGRNSPLHF.

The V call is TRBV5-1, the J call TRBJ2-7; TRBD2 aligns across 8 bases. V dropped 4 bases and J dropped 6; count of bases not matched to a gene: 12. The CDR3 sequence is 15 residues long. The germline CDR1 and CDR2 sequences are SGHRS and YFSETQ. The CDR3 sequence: CASSPGGKSVGEQYF. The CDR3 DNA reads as TGCGCCAGCAGCCCGGGAGGGAAGTCAGTCGGCGAGCAGTACTTC.

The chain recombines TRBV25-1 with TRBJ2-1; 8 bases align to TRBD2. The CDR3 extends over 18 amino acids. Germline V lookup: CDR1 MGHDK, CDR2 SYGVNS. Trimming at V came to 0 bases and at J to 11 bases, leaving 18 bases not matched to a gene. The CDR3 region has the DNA TGTGCCAGCAGTGAATATGGGCCGGGAGGGAGCTATGGTAATAAGCAGTTCTTC. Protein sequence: CASSEYGPGGSYGNKQFF. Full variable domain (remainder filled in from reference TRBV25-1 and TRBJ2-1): EADIYQTPRYLVIGTGKKITLECSQTMGHDKMYWYQQDPGMELHLIHYSYGVNSTEKGDLSSESTVSRIRTEHFPLTLESARPSHTSQYLCASSEYGPGGSYGNKQFFGPGTRLTVL.

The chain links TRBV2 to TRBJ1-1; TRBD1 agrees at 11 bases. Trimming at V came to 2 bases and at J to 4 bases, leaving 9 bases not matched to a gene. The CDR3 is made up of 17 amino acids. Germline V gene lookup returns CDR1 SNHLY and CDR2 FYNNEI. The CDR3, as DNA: TGTGCCAGCAGTGAAAACCCCTTCGGACAGGGGGCCACTGAAGCTTTCTTT. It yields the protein CASSENPFGQGATEAFF.

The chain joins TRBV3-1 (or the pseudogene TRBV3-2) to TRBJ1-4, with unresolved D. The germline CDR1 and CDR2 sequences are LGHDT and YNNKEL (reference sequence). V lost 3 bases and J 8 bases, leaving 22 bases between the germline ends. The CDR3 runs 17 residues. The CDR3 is CASSHAKRAVLNEKLFF. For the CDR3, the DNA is TGTGCCAGCAGCCACGCAAAGCGGGCCGTCCTTAACGAAAAACTGTTTTTT.

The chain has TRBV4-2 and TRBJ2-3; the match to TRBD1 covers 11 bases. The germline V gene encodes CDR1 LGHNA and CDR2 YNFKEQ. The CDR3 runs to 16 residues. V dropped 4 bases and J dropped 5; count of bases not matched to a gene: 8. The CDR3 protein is CASSPRSGTGGDTQYF. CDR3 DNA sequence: TGTGCCAGCAGCCCAAGGTCGGGGACAGGGGGAGATACGCAGTATTTT.

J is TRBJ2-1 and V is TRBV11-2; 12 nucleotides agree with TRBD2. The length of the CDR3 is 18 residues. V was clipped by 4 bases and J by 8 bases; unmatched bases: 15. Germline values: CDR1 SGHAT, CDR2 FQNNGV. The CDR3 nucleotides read TGTGCCAGCAGCTCCTCTCGACTAGCGGGGGCCCCATGGGATGAGCAGTTCTTC. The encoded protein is CASSSSRLAGAPWDEQFF.

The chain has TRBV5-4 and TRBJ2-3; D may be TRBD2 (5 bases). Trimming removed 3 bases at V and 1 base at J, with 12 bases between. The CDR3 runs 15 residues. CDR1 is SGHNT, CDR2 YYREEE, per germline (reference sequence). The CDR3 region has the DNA TGTGCCAGCAGCTCTGACATCGGGGGCACAGATACGCAGTATTTT. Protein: CASSSDIGGTDTQYF.

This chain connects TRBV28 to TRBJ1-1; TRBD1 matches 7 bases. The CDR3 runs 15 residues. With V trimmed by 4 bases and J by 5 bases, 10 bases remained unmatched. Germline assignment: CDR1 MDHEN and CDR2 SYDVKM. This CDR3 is CASSSEGQGGTEAFF. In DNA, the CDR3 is TGTGCCAGCAGTTCTGAAGGTCAGGGGGGAACTGAAGCTTTCTTT.

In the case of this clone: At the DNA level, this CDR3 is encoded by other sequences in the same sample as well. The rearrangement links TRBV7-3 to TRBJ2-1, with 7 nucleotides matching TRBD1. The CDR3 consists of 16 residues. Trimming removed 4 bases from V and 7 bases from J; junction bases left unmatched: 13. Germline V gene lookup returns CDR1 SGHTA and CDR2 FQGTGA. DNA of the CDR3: TGTGCCAGCAGCTCATACACAGGGGTCCCCTTGAATGAGCAGTTCTTC. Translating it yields CASSSYTGVPLNEQFF.

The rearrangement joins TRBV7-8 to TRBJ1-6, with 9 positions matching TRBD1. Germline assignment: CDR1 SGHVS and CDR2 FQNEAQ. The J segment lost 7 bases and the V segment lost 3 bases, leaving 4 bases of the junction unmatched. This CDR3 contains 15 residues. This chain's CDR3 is CASSLPGTGNSPLHF. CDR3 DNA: TGTGCCAGCAGCTTGCCCGGGACAGGGAATTCACCCCTCCACTTT. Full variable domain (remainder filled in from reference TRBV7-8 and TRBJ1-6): GAGVSQSPRYKVAKRGQDVALRCDPISGHVSLFWYQQALGQGPEFLTYFQNEAQLDKSGLPSDRFFAERPEGSVSTLKIQRTQQEDSAVYLCASSLPGTGNSPLHFGNGTRLTVT.

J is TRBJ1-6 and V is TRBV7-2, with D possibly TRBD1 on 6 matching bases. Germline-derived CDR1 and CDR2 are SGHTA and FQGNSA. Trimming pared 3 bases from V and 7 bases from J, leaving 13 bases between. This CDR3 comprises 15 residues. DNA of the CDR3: TGTGCCAGCAGCTTTCCGACAGGTGTAAATTCACCCCTCCACTTT. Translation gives CASSFPTGVNSPLHF.

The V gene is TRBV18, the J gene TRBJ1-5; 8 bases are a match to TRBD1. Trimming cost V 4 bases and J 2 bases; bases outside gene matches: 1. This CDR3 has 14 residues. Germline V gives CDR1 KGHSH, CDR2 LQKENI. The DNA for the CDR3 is TGTGCCAGCTCACAGGACAGGGGCAATCAGCCCCAGCATTTT. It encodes CASSQDRGNQPQHF.